This TCR beta chain is from a study of T cell responses to AZD1222 COVID-19 vaccine (TCRdb year 2021). Looking at the study overall: AZD1222 recipients with second doses at about 4 weeks or about 12 weeks were pooled, because spike-specific TCR depth and breadth did not differ between schedules. TCR sequencing was performed for 233 trial participants, of whom about 200 were given two doses of AZD1222 and approximately 25 were given two doses of MenACWY control vaccine. Trial participants were enrolled by age into 18-55, 56-69 and 70-plus year subgroups, with 148, 28 and 57 TCR-sequenced participants respectively. The research as a whole found: Reportedly, almost half of the unique spike-specific TCRs recognized epitopes lying outside the regions that are mutated in the B.1.351 and B.1.1.7 variants. Participants were mostly white British and included more females than males, and it was suggested by the authors that clonal diversity may have been underestimated. Because no day 14 peak-response samples were available, repertoires were characterized only after the peak T cell response. In the small 56-69-year group, the increase in depth fell short of significance, most likely because of low power. Conclusions about previously exposed vaccinees are limited, since just five to seven AZD1222 recipients were seropositive for SARS-CoV-2 at baseline. After two AZD1222 doses, both the breadth and the depth of spike-specific TCRs were significantly higher than at day 0 and than in MenACWY recipients. The vaccine-associated CD4 TCRs covered the entire spike protein, and the dominant responses fell in regions 160-218 and 743-854.

About this clone itself: Its antigen specificity is not known. Base qualities are missing; no much larger clone stands one base away.

The CDR3 regions of human TCRbeta chains were subjected to immunosequencing. The paper's data handling went like this. Repertoire TCRs were matched against a reference library of SARS-CoV-2-specific TCRs generated with the MIRA antigen-specificity platform. Breadth meant the fraction of unique TCRs that were SARS-CoV-2-associated, whereas depth meant the fraction of total T cells that were SARS-CoV-2-associated. Each spike-specific TCR was assigned to its reactive spike region and to a CD4 or CD8 class using the MIRA data. Log10-transformed breadth and depth values were compared by one-way ANOVA with Sidak's multiple comparisons tests. TCRdb holds this immuneACCESS table with in-frame rearrangements only. Some clones are missing; in checked studies, unresolved V genes explain under half, and the rest has no known cause. V and J calls and clone size come straight from that table; D and trimming were deduced from the DNA. The sample yields some 150,000 clones; approximately 90% were counted once. The ten largest account for 4% to 6% of the sample.

Unmatched junction bases come to 10, with V trimmed by 0 bases and J by 1 base. The CDR3 has 18 amino acids, counting the end cysteine and phenylalanine. The only DNA kept is the CDR3, 54 bases in frame from the first base. From the germline V gene, CDR1 is SGHRS and CDR2 is YFSETQ. The sample's time point label, decoded: baseline before first vaccination. The vaccinee samples were drawn from two UK trials, COV001 and COV002, one of which was a single-blind randomized controlled phase 2/3 trial testing AZD1222 (ChAdOx1 nCoV-19) in healthy adults. For TCRbeta chain sequencing, PBMC samples from trial participants were taken at day 0 and at day 28 after the second dose.

The chain couples TRBV5-1 to TRBJ1-1; 9 bases in between match TRBD1. The sample in question was peripheral blood, obtained on day 0 of AZD1222 vaccination. This sequence originates from an adult in good health. The CDR3 protein: CASSLGARDRVPNTEAFF. The DNA sequence follows: TGCGCCAGCAGCTTGGGGGCGCGGGACAGGGTCCCGAACACTGAAGCTTTCTTT.